This TCR beta chain comes out of a study of cytomegalovirus exposure and HLA in healthy donors. Per germline, CDR1 WSHSY and CDR2 SAAADI. The trim removed 2 bases at V and 0 bases at J, leaving 3 bases unmatched. This CDR3 has 15 residues. The PCR contained 60 Vbeta and 13 Jbeta primers. The assay was immunoSEQ multiplex PCR, and TCRdb's table has in-frame clones only and misses some. This sample has about 150,000 clones, with over 60% found just once. The sequence was collected from a man aged 35-49 years in good health and CMV-seronegative. The chain joins TRBV10-2 to TRBJ2-7; 8 bases map to TRBD2. The sample comprised PBMCs. The CDR3 DNA reads TGCGCCAGCAGTGAGCCCGGGACTAGCTCCTACGAGCAGTACTTC. It translates to CASSEPGTSSYEQYF.